This passage covers 26 T cell receptor beta chains from one sample sequenced in a study of chemoradiotherapy in HPV16-positive cancers. Repertoires were generated with immunoSEQ multiplex PCR, while TCRdb's copy carries only in-frame clones and drops some. Of 6,200 or so clones in the sample, under 80% were seen once. The starting material was tumor tissue, obtained from a patient who underwent chemoradiotherapy. These receptors were obtained from a human donor with HPV-associated anogenital cancer.

This clone appeared a few times. V is TRBV14 and J is TRBJ1-1; tentative D call: TRBD1 (5 bases). Trimming left V 3 bases short and J 11 bases short, with 13 bases between. The CDR3 consists of 12 residues. Germline CDR1 and CDR2: SGHDN and FVKESK. The DNA of the CDR3 is TGTGCCAGCAGCCACTGGAGAGGGGCGGCTTTCTTT. Residues: CASSHWRGAAFF.

The chain links TRBV2 to TRBJ1-4, with a possible D match to TRBD1 (6 bases). The CDR3 totals 13 residues. From germline, CDR1 is SNHLY and CDR2 FYNNEI. V lost 10 bases to trimming and J lost 5 bases, with 14 bases between them. CDR3 sequence (DNA): TGTGCCACCAAGAGGGGGGTGAATGAAAAACTGTTTTTT. Amino acids: CATKRGVNEKLFF.

V gene TRBV7-9 combines with J gene TRBJ2-6; no clear D gene. V lost 1 base, J lost 4 bases, and 17 bases lay in between. Per germline, CDR1 SEHNR and CDR2 FQNEAQ (reference sequence). The CDR3 is 18 amino acids. The CDR3 bases are TGTGCCAGCAGCTTAGGCGGCGACCCTTCGGAGGGGGCCAACGTCCTGACTTTC. Its protein is CASSLGGDPSEGANVLTF.

As regards this clone: The sample carries other DNA sequences with the same CDR3. This rearrangement joins TRBV15 to TRBJ2-5; unclear D gene. The CDR3 runs to 13 residues. V lost 1 base and J 2 bases, leaving 5 bases between the germline ends. Germline V gene lookup returns CDR1 LNHNV and CDR2 YYDKDF (reference sequence). CDR3 sequence reads: CATSRGGQETQYF. DNA for the CDR3: TGTGCCACCAGCAGAGGGGGTCAAGAGACCCAGTACTTC.

This clone has more than one count but fewer than ten. The chain employs TRBV18 and TRBJ1-1; D ambiguous. The germline V gene encodes CDR1 KGHSH and CDR2 LQKENI. The V end lost 2 bases, the J end lost 4 bases, and 5 bases lay between the germline ends. The CDR3 is 12 residues long. CDR3: CASSPGFTEAFF. The CDR3 coding sequence is TGTGCCAGCTCACCAGGGTTCACTGAAGCTTTCTTT.

This clone turned up a few times. J is TRBJ1-2 and V is TRBV30; D uncertain. CDR3 length: 13 amino acids. Trimming removed 0 bases from V and 7 bases from J, with 12 bases in between. Germline CDR1 is GTSNPN and CDR2 is SVGIG (reference sequence). The CDR3 loop is CAWSVQMISGYTF. As DNA, the CDR3 is TGTGCCTGGAGTGTACAGATGATTAGTGGCTACACCTTC.

There are a few counts of this clone. The chain carries TRBV30 and TRBJ1-5; the match to TRBD1 covers 7 bases. Losses at the gene ends were 0 bases for V and 0 bases for J; bases not matched to a gene: 11. Germline CDR1 and CDR2: GTSNPN and SVGIG (reference sequence). There are 18 residues in the CDR3. CDR3 loop: CAWSVEQGNYPSNQPQHF. The CDR3 DNA is TGTGCCTGGAGTGTCGAACAGGGGAATTACCCTAGCAATCAGCCCCAGCATTTT. Full variable domain (remainder filled in from reference TRBV30 and TRBJ1-5): SQTIHQWPATLVQPVGSPLSLECTVEGTSNPNLYWYRQAAGRGLQLLFYSVGIGQISSEVPQNLSASRPQDRQFILSSKKLLLSDSGFYLCAWSVEQGNYPSNQPQHFGDGTRLSIL.

This clone has a single count. The V call is TRBV28, the J call TRBJ1-3; D is unclear. This CDR3 comprises 15 residues. Germline V CDR1 and CDR2: MDHEN, SYDVKM. With 7 bases removed from V and 2 bases from J, the gap between germline ends came to 15 bases. CDR3 residues: CASKTVGGAGNTIYF. CDR3 coding DNA: TGTGCCAGCAAGACTGTCGGAGGAGCTGGAAACACCATATATTTT.

The chain employs TRBV7-9 and TRBJ1-3, with TRBD1 identical over 7 bases. The V segment lost 4 bases and the J segment 0 bases; nucleotides outside the gene matches: 12. Germline V gene data show CDR1 as SEHNR and CDR2 as FQNEAQ (reference sequence). The CDR3 contains 18 residues. The CDR3 loop reads CASSSYWTGLYSGNTIYF. CDR3 sequence (DNA): TGTGCCAGCAGCTCTTACTGGACAGGCTTATACTCTGGAAACACCATATATTTT.

This chain connects TRBV30 to TRBJ1-1; D is perhaps TRBD1 (6 bases). Germline V gene lookup returns CDR1 GTSNPN and CDR2 SVGIG (reference sequence). This CDR3 is built from 12 residues. In DNA, the CDR3 is TGTGCTTGGGGGCAGGTCGTTAGTGAAGCTTTCTTT. Translation: CAWGQVVSEAFF.

V is TRBV28 and J is TRBJ2-4; 7 positions match TRBD2. The CDR3 covers 16 residues. CDR1 and CDR2 (germline): MDHEN, SYDVKM. Trimming cost V 5 bases and J 8 bases; bases outside gene matches: 15. CDR3 sequence reads: CASSHSVAGVAYIQYF. The CDR3 DNA follows: TGTGCCAGCAGTCACTCGGTGGCGGGGGTCGCATACATTCAGTACTTC.

The chain combines TRBV5-1 with TRBJ2-2; D gene uncertain. The CDR3 sequence is 18 residues long. The V end lost 0 bases, the J end lost 4 bases, and 19 bases lay between the germline ends. CDR1 and CDR2 (germline): SGHRS, YFSETQ. CDR3 in DNA: TGCGCCAGCAGCTTGGATGAACAGCCCCCTATTGGCACCGGGGAGCTGTTTTTT. Translated, it gives CASSLDEQPPIGTGELFF.

The chain employs TRBV7-2 and TRBJ1-1; no firm D call. V was clipped by 6 bases and J by 1 base, with 9 bases between them. The V gene's germline CDR1 is SGHTA and CDR2 FQGNSA. The CDR3 is 13 residues long. This CDR3 is CASRGVGNTEAFF. The CDR3 DNA reads as TGTGCCAGCAGGGGCGTTGGGAACACTGAAGCTTTCTTT.

The chain combines TRBV6-5 with TRBJ1-5, with D perhaps matching TRBD1 (5 bases). The CDR3 is 15 residues long. Trimming left V 5 bases short and J 3 bases short, with 14 bases between. The V gene's germline CDR1 is MNHEY and CDR2 SVGAGI. In nucleotides, the CDR3 is TGTGCCAGCAGTGCGCACAGGTATCCCAATCAGCCCCAGCATTTT. Encoded protein: CASSAHRYPNQPQHF.

The count of this clone is one. Its ends do not fully match the called genes, so a read error is possible. The chain recombines TRBV7-2 with TRBJ2-1; D not resolved. Per germline, CDR1 SGHTA and CDR2 FQGNSA. The CDR3 consists of 14 residues. The CDR3 DNA sequence: TGTGCCAGCAGCTTAGTGAACTCCCACAATGAGCAGTTCTTC. This sequence encodes CASSLVNSHNEQFF.

The V call is TRBV29-1, the J call TRBJ2-2; 8 bases line up with TRBD2. V gave up 6 bases and J gave up 4 bases; unmatched junction bases: 1. Germline V gene data show CDR1 as SQVTM and CDR2 as ANQGSEA. The CDR3 is 12 amino acids. CDR3 residues: CSVTSGTGELFF. DNA for the CDR3: TGCAGCGTAACTAGCGGCACCGGGGAGCTGTTTTTT.

This clone was recorded only once. In DNA, the CDR3 is TGCGCCAGCAGCCAAGGAAGGCAGGGTGATACATATGGCTACACCTTC. This codes for CASSQGRQGDTYGYTF. The rearrangement uses TRBV4-3 and TRBJ1-2, with D perhaps matching TRBD1 (5 bases). The CDR3 loop spans 16 amino acids. V shed 1 base and J shed 5 bases, with 17 bases lying between them. Germline values: CDR1 LGHNA, CDR2 YSLEER.

V is TRBV9 and J is TRBJ2-3; D unresolved. Trimming left V 0 bases short and J 2 bases short, with 10 bases between. The CDR3 runs 15 residues. Germline lookup yields CDR1 SGDLS and CDR2 YYNGEE. CDR3 coding DNA: TGTGCCAGCAGCGTAGATCCCAGGACCACAGATACGCAGTATTTT. Translated, it gives CASSVDPRTTDTQYF.

The chain combines TRBV7-3 with TRBJ2-3; 13 bases are shared with TRBD2. V trimming: 0 bases; J trimming: 3 bases; junction bases outside the gene matches: 3. CDR1 is SGHTA, CDR2 FQGTGA, per germline. This CDR3 spans 17 amino acids. This CDR3 is CASSLTALAGGTDTQYF. The CDR3, as DNA: TGTGCCAGCAGCTTAACCGCACTAGCGGGGGGGACAGATACGCAGTATTTT.

The rearrangement links TRBV20-1 to TRBJ2-3; D is unclear. CDR1 and CDR2 (germline): DFQATT, SNEGSKA (reference sequence). The germline V and J ends were trimmed by 3 bases and 4 bases, with 5 bases remaining between them. This CDR3 is built from 11 residues. The CDR3 sequence is CSASLADTQYF. In DNA, the CDR3 is TGCAGTGCTAGCCTCGCAGATACGCAGTATTTT.

V and J are TRBV6-4 and TRBJ2-1, with D possibly TRBD2 on 7 matching bases. Trimming removed 0 bases from V and 10 bases from J, with 19 bases in between. This CDR3 has 16 amino acids. From germline, CDR1 is MRHNA and CDR2 SNTAGT. The CDR3 DNA is TGTGCCAGCAGTGACTCGTGGGGGGGCACTTTATTGGAGCAGTTCTTC. This sequence encodes CASSDSWGGTLLEQFF.

The rearrangement links TRBV27 to TRBJ1-2; TRBD1 is a possible D gene (6 bases). The CDR3 spans 17 residues. Germline V lookup: CDR1 MNHEY, CDR2 SMNVEV (reference sequence). Trimming left V 4 bases short and J 8 bases short, with 26 bases between. The CDR3 nucleotides are TGTGCCAGCAGTTCCGGACAGATAGGTTCCACCTGGGGGGGCTACACCTTC. This codes for CASSSGQIGSTWGGYTF.

V and J are TRBV4-1 and TRBJ1-1, with D possibly matching TRBD1 (6 bases). Looked up from germline, CDR1 is MGHRA and CDR2 is YSYEKL. V lost 3 bases to trimming and J lost 1 base, with 12 bases between them. The CDR3 runs to 15 residues. This CDR3 reads CASSQETGPNTEAFF. The CDR3 nucleotides read TGCGCCAGCAGCCAGGAGACAGGACCGAACACTGAAGCTTTCTTT.

CDR3 DNA sequence: TGTGCCAGCAGCCCAGAGGGGGTCGACGGAACTGAAGCTTTCTTT. It is translated as CASSPEGVDGTEAFF. The rearrangement uses TRBV11-1 and TRBJ1-1; D possibly corresponds to TRBD1 (6 bases). The V end was cut by 5 bases, the J end by 5 bases, with 18 bases between. The V gene's germline CDR1 is SGHAT and CDR2 FQDESV (reference sequence). The CDR3 has 15 residues.

The CDR3 here is CASSPRAGQGARHGYTF. CDR3 nucleotides: TGTGCCAGCAGCCCGAGGGCGGGACAGGGGGCCCGCCATGGCTACACCTTC. The rearrangement uses TRBV9 and TRBJ1-2; 12 bases are a match to TRBD1. The CDR3 runs 17 residues. Germline trimming cut 4 bases from V and 6 bases from J; bases unmatched to any gene: 13. Germline CDR1 is SGDLS and CDR2 is YYNGEE.

The J gene is TRBJ2-5, the V gene TRBV4-1; D gene ambiguous. The CDR3 spans 13 residues. CDR1 MGHRA and CDR2 YSYEKL come from the germline V gene. V was pared by 4 bases and J by 3 bases, with 9 bases between. CDR3 nucleotides: TGCGCCAGCAGCCTACACACGGAAGAGACCCAGTACTTC. The encoded protein is CASSLHTEETQYF.